These T cell receptor beta chains were read from a single sample in a study of shared clonotypes between healthy human individuals. Produced via immunoSEQ multiplex PCR; TCRdb's table is partial and in-frame only. The repertoire includes some 2 million clones, roughly 94% of them detected once, and more than 0.1% sits in the top ten. The sequencing sample was made of naive CD4+ T cells sorted from blood. The receptor source for this set is a man between 18 and 35 years old in good health. Both conserved end residues are part of each CDR3. The D gene is left open where the match is weak. Only some rows state a clone size, as once, few, many or a class for expanded clones.

D gene	V gene	clone size	CDR3 length	J gene	CDR3 DNA	CDR3 protein
TRBD2	TRBV7-7	.	15	TRBJ2-3	TGTGCTAGCAGCCGAGAGCGGGGTGGTACAGATACGCAGTATTTT	CASSRERGGTDTQYF
.	TRBV29-1	.	14	TRBJ2-7	TGCAGCGTTGAAGGGGTAATTAGCTCCTACGAGCAGTACTTC	CSVEGVISSYEQYF
TRBD1	TRBV4-1	.	15	TRBJ1-3	TGCGCCAGCAGCCGGGTCGGGACAGATGGAAACACCATATATTTT	CASSRVGTDGNTIYF
.	TRBV28	.	13	TRBJ1-1	TGTGCCAGCAGTTTAATGGCACTCACTGAAGCTTTCTTT	CASSLMALTEAFF
.	TRBV7-3	.	13	TRBJ2-3	TGTGCCAGCAGCTTAACTAACACAGATACGCAGTATTTT	CASSLTNTDTQYF
.	TRBV7-9	.	11	TRBJ2-7	TGTGCCAGCAGGGGTGAGGGGGTGCAGTACTTC	CASRGEGVQYF
.	TRBV6-1	.	14	TRBJ2-7	TGTGCCAGCAGTGAATCGGGCGGACCCTACGAGCAGTACTTC	CASSESGGPYEQYF
.	TRBV6-5	.	13	TRBJ2-7	TGTGCCAGCAGTAGGGGACTTGCTTACGAGCAGTACTTC	CASSRGLAYEQYF
.	TRBV21-1	.	15	TRBJ2-6	TGTGCCAGCAGCAAAGAGTACGATGGGGCCAACGTCCTGACTTTC	CASSKEYDGANVLTF
TRBD1	TRBV4-1	few	15	TRBJ1-6	TGCGCCAGCAGCAAACCGGGACAGGGGAATTCACCCCTCCACTTT	CASSKPGQGNSPLHF
.	TRBV5-4	.	14	TRBJ2-2	TGTGCCAGCAGCTTGGTGGGTCACACCGGGGAGCTGTTTTTT	CASSLVGHTGELFF
TRBD1	TRBV29-1	.	15	TRBJ1-2	TGCAGCGTTGAAGAAGGGGACAGGGGAATGTATGGCTACACCTTC	CSVEEGDRGMYGYTF
.	TRBV5-1	.	17	TRBJ1-1	TGCGCCAGCAGCTTGGGGGGCCTGACAGGTCCGAACACTGAAGCTTTCTTT	CASSLGGLTGPNTEAFF
.	TRBV19	.	16	TRBJ1-2	TGTGCCAGTAGTCAGTTGCAGATACTACCTAACTATGGCTACACCTTC	CASSQLQILPNYGYTF
.	TRBV19	.	14	TRBJ1-2	TGTGCCAGTACCCCGGGTAGTCCCAACTATGGCTACACCTTC	CASTPGSPNYGYTF
TRBD1	TRBV2	.	14	TRBJ2-1	TGTGCCAGCAGCCGGACAGGGGCCTACAATGAGCAGTTCTTC	CASSRTGAYNEQFF
TRBD2	TRBV5-1	once	16	TRBJ2-3	TGCGCCAGCAGCTTGAGAGCGGGGGGACCCACAGATACGCAGTATTTT	CASSLRAGGPTDTQYF
.	TRBV18	.	11	TRBJ2-3	TGTGCCAGCGGCCCAGCAGATACGCAGTATTTT	CASGPADTQYF
TRBD2	TRBV9	once	14	TRBJ2-2	TGTGCCAGCAAACCAGCGGGAGTCACCGGGGAGCTGTTTTTT	CASKPAGVTGELFF
.	TRBV7-9	.	15	TRBJ2-7	TGTGCCAGCAGCTTAGGGGGGGTTAACTTCTACGAGCAGTACTTC	CASSLGGVNFYEQYF
.	TRBV10-3	once	16	TRBJ1-1	TGTGCCATCAGTGAGTCTCCGGGGAAGCGGAGCACTGAAGCTTTCTTT	CAISESPGKRSTEAFF
TRBD1	TRBV7-2	.	14	TRBJ2-7	TGTGCCAGCAGCTTCAGACAGGGGGCAAACGAGCAGTACTTC	CASSFRQGANEQYF
.	TRBV18	.	13	TRBJ2-5	TGTGCCAGCTCACCACCGTCGGCAACGGCCCAGTACTTC	CASSPPSATAQYF
.	TRBV6-1	.	12	TRBJ2-7	TGTGCCAGCAGGAAAGGGACCTACGAGCAGTACTTC	CASRKGTYEQYF
.	TRBV5-1	.	15	TRBJ2-3	TGCGCCAGCAGCCGAACGAGCGGATCTACGGATACGCAGTATTTT	CASSRTSGSTDTQYF
.	TRBV7-2	.	16	TRBJ1-3	TGTGCCAGCAGAATGGGACGGTCCCTCTCTGGAAACACCATATATTTT	CASRMGRSLSGNTIYF
.	TRBV2	.	14	TRBJ2-1	TGTGCCAGCACGGAAATTCGCGGGGCCAATGAGCAGTTCTTC	CASTEIRGANEQFF
.	TRBV7-2	.	15	TRBJ1-3	TGTGCCAGCAGCTTAGACCCGAACTCTGGAAACACCATATATTTT	CASSLDPNSGNTIYF
.	TRBV10-3	.	13	TRBJ1-1	TGTGCCATCAGTGAGTCGCAGACTCGCTGGGGGGTCTTT	CAISESQTRWGVF
.	TRBV6-6	.	15	TRBJ1-6	TGTGCCAGCCTAATAGATCAGGGTTCGGGTTCACCCCTCCACTTT	CASLIDQGSGSPLHF
.	TRBV29-1	once	14	TRBJ2-2	TGCAGCGTGTCTATAACGACTACCACCGGGGAGCTGTTTTTT	CSVSITTTTGELFF
.	TRBV27	.	14	TRBJ1-5	TGTGCCAGCCGACAAGGGGTTAGCAATCAGCCCCAGCATTTT	CASRQGVSNQPQHF
.	TRBV28	.	14	TRBJ2-5	TGTGCCAGCAGTTCCTATGACGGGGTCGAGACCCAGTACTTC	CASSSYDGVETQYF
TRBD1	TRBV6-1	.	15	TRBJ1-4	TGTGCCAGCAGTGAAGTTTACAGGGGGCGAGAAAAACTGTTTTTT	CASSEVYRGREKLFF
.	TRBV25-1	.	14	TRBJ1-6	TGTGCCAGCAGCCAAAGCTCCTATAATTCACCCCTCCACTTT	CASSQSSYNSPLHF
.	TRBV15	.	17	TRBJ2-6	TGTGCCACCAGCAGAGTGGTGCCGGGGCTTGGGGCCAACGTCCTGACTTTC	CATSRVVPGLGANVLTF
.	TRBV6-6	.	14	TRBJ2-7	TGTGCCAGCAGTTACTTGTCAGGGTCCTACGAGCAGTACTTC	CASSYLSGSYEQYF
.	TRBV28	.	12	TRBJ1-6	TGTGCCAGCAGTCCTTCCAATTCACCCCTCCACTTT	CASSPSNSPLHF
TRBD2	TRBV10-3	.	15	TRBJ2-5	TGTGCCATCAAAGCGGCGAGCGGGGGAGGAGAGACCCAGTACTTC	CAIKAASGGGETQYF
TRBD1	TRBV2	.	12	TRBJ2-3	TGTGCCAGCAGAGGACAGGGGGATACGCAGTATTTT	CASRGQGDTQYF
TRBD1	TRBV7-9	.	16	TRBJ2-7	TGTGCCAGCAGCTCTTCCATCCAGGACAGGGGATACGAGCAGTACTTC	CASSSSIQDRGYEQYF
.	TRBV30	.	11	TRBJ2-5	TGTGCCTGGACCCTAAGGGAGACCCAGTACTTC	CAWTLRETQYF
.	TRBV2	.	12	TRBJ2-7	TGTGCCAGCAGGCGCCTCAGGAACGAGCAGTACTTC	CASRRLRNEQYF
TRBD2	TRBV7-2	.	18	TRBJ2-7	TGTGCCAGCAGCTTCCTTAGCGGGAGATCGGACCCGGGCTACGAGCAGTACTTC	CASSFLSGRSDPGYEQYF
TRBD1	TRBV18	.	15	TRBJ1-6	TGTGCCAGCTCACCACCACAGGGGGACAATTCACCCCTCCACTTT	CASSPPQGDNSPLHF
TRBD1	TRBV4-2	.	18	TRBJ1-4	TGTGCCAGCAGCCAAAACAGGGACAGGCGGGCGACTAATGAAAAACTGTTTTTT	CASSQNRDRRATNEKLFF
TRBD1	TRBV29-1	.	13	TRBJ2-7	TGCAGCGTCGGGGACAGCCGGGGCCACGAGCAGTACTTC	CSVGDSRGHEQYF
.	TRBV11-2	.	16	TRBJ1-4	TGTGCCAGCAGCTTAGGGTTACAGTGGGGCCCCCCTAAACTGTTTTTT	CASSLGLQWGPPKLFF
.	TRBV5-1	.	12	TRBJ2-1	TGCGCCAGCAGCTTCCCCGGAGATGAGCAGTTCTTC	CASSFPGDEQFF
.	TRBV4-1	.	16	TRBJ1-2	TGCGCCAGCAGCCAAGATGGGGAATTCGCTAACTATGGCTACACCTTC	CASSQDGEFANYGYTF
TRBD1	TRBV7-9	.	18	TRBJ2-7	TGTGCCAGCAGCTTCGCCACGTTGACAGGGGGCGACGGCTACGAGCAGTACTTC	CASSFATLTGGDGYEQYF
TRBD1	TRBV6-1	.	14	TRBJ1-1	TGTGCCAGCAGTGAGGGACAGGTGGGGACTGAAGCTTTCTTT	CASSEGQVGTEAFF
TRBD2	TRBV7-2	.	16	TRBJ2-7	TGTGCCAGCAGCATTAGCGGGATCGTCCCTTACTACGAGCAGTACTTC	CASSISGIVPYYEQYF
TRBD1	TRBV5-1	.	14	TRBJ1-2	TGCGCCAGCAGCACAGCCGGGACAGGGGAAGGCTACACCTTC	CASSTAGTGEGYTF
.	TRBV6-5	.	14	TRBJ1-1	TGTGCCAGCAGGCGTTTATGGGGGAACACTGAAGCTTTCTTT	CASRRLWGNTEAFF
.	TRBV7-2	.	14	TRBJ2-7	TGTGCCAGCAGCTTAGGGACTGGGAACTACGAGCAGTACTTC	CASSLGTGNYEQYF
.	TRBV20-1	.	11	TRBJ2-1	TGCAGTTCGCATAACTACAATGAGCAGTTCTTC	CSSHNYNEQFF